This TCR beta chain was identified during a study of blood T cell repertoires in COVID-19. This clone turned up a few times. V gave up 7 bases and J gave up 8 bases, with 14 bases separating them. CDR3 length equals 12 residues. Clones were sequenced by immunoSEQ multiplex PCR, and TCRdb holds only the in-frame ones, with some missing. This table holds some 300,000 clones, 88% found once. V is TRBV12-3 or TRBV12-4 and J is TRBJ1-2; possible D gene TRBD1, 5 bases. The material sequenced was PBMCs or T cells enriched from blood (not recorded which). The receptor was derived from a woman aged 25 to 39 who had recovered from COVID-19. CDR3 amino acids: CASIPLGGGYTF. CDR3 in DNA: TGTGCCAGCATCCCCTTGGGGGGGGGCTACACCTTC.